The 25 T cell receptor beta chains given below trace back to one sample, sequenced in a study of shared clonotypes between healthy human individuals. Sequencing used immunoSEQ multiplex PCR; TCRdb keeps in-frame clones, though not all of them. This table has a few million clones, 90% to 96% appearing once. Sample: naive CD4+ T cells sorted from blood. Subset denoted: CD45RA+ positively selected. These receptors were taken from a young man in good health.

The chain links TRBV5-4 to TRBJ2-1; TRBD1 might be the D (6 bases). The CDR3 spans 19 residues. Per the germline V gene, CDR1 is SGHNT and CDR2 is YYREEE (reference sequence). Trimming shortened V by 1 base and J by 4 bases, and 24 bases separated the two germline ends. CDR3 in amino acids: CASSLFRTVAPASYNEQFF. In DNA, the CDR3 is TGTGCCAGCAGCTTGTTCCGGACAGTGGCGCCCGCTTCTTACAATGAGCAGTTCTTC.

J is TRBJ1-5 and V is TRBV6-1; D may be TRBD1 (5 bases). This CDR3 region has 14 residues. The V end was cut by 2 bases, the J end by 7 bases, with 12 bases between. Per the germline V gene, CDR1 is MNHNS and CDR2 is SASEGT. The chain's CDR3 is CASSERRGGQPQHF. CDR3 nucleotide sequence: TGTGCCAGCAGTGAAAGGAGGGGTGGGCAGCCCCAGCATTTT.

The chain employs TRBV2 and TRBJ2-3; TRBD2 aligns across 10 bases. The trim removed 6 bases at V and 1 base at J, leaving 7 bases unmatched. This CDR3 has 16 residues. The germline CDR1 and CDR2 sequences are SNHLY and FYNNEI. The CDR3 protein is CASSGEGTSGTDTQYF. The CDR3 DNA reads as TGTGCCAGCAGCGGGGAAGGGACTAGCGGCACAGATACGCAGTATTTT. Based on the CDR3 plus reference TRBV2 and TRBJ2-3, the full variable domain is EPEVTQTPSHQVTQMGQEVILRCVPISNHLYFYWYRQILGQKVEFLVSFYNNEISEKSEIFDDQFSVERPDGSNFTLKIRSTKLEDSAMYFCASSGEGTSGTDTQYFGPGTRLTVL.

As concerns this clone: Different DNA sequences within this sample yield the same CDR3. This chain joins TRBV28 and TRBJ1-2; D unresolved. The CDR3 contains 13 residues. V gave up 5 bases and J gave up 1 base, with 8 bases separating them. The germline CDR1 and CDR2 sequences are MDHEN and SYDVKM. DNA for the CDR3: TGTGCCAGCAGTCCCACGGGTAACTATGGCTACACCTTC. This codes for CASSPTGNYGYTF.

The chain links TRBV10-3 to TRBJ2-6, with D unclear. Germline V gene data show CDR1 as ENHRY and CDR2 as SYGVKD. V shed 0 bases and J shed 9 bases, with 12 bases lying between them. This CDR3 comprises 15 residues. The chain's CDR3 is CAISESSTDGNVLTF. The CDR3 DNA is TGTGCCATCAGTGAGTCGAGCACAGACGGCAACGTCCTGACTTTC.

The chain is built from TRBV5-1 and TRBJ2-7, with D perhaps matching TRBD2 (6 bases). The V end lost 1 base, the J end lost 6 bases, and 14 bases lay between the germline ends. This CDR3 region has 14 residues. Looked up from germline, CDR1 is SGHRS and CDR2 is YFSETQ. In DNA, the CDR3 is TGCGCCAGCAGCTTGAATCCGGGAGTAGGCGAGCAGTACTTC. Amino acids: CASSLNPGVGEQYF.

In this sample, this clone turned up a few times. The chain couples TRBV4-1 to TRBJ2-5; D remains unclear. The germline V and J ends were trimmed by 3 bases and 4 bases, with 6 bases remaining between them. CDR3 length: 12 amino acids. Germline loops: CDR1 MGHRA, CDR2 YSYEKL. Written as DNA, the CDR3 is TGCGCCAGCAGCCAGTCGTTAGAGACCCAGTACTTC. It translates to CASSQSLETQYF.

This chain joins TRBV25-1 and TRBJ2-3; D could derive from TRBD1 or TRBD2 (6 bases each). Germline-derived CDR1 and CDR2 are MGHDK and SYGVNS. The germline V and J ends were trimmed by 3 bases and 6 bases, with 13 bases remaining between them. CDR3 length: 14 residues. CDR3 residues: CASSDPRGADTQYF. In DNA, the CDR3 is TGTGCCAGCAGTGACCCAAGGGGGGCGGATACGCAGTATTTT. Supplemented by reference TRBV25-1 and TRBJ2-3, the full variable domain reads EADIYQTPRYLVIGTGKKITLECSQTMGHDKMYWYQQDPGMELHLIHYSYGVNSTEKGDLSSESTVSRIRTEHFPLTLESARPSHTSQYLCASSDPRGADTQYFGPGTRLTVL.

This clone was observed once. The same CDR3 also results from other DNA sequences found in this sample. The J gene is TRBJ1-5, the V gene TRBV25-1; D not certain. Trimming removed 1 base at V and 2 bases at J, with 6 bases between. Germline V gene lookup returns CDR1 MGHDK and CDR2 SYGVNS. The CDR3 sequence is 14 residues long. DNA of the CDR3: TGTGCCAGCAGTGAATTAGGTGGCAATCAGCCCCAGCATTTT. Amino acids: CASSELGGNQPQHF.

This chain's CDR3 is CASSPTGPPEAFF. The CDR3 DNA reads as TGTGCCAGTAGTCCAACGGGGCCCCCTGAAGCTTTCTTT. The chain joins TRBV19 to TRBJ1-1, with TRBD1 as a possible D gene (5 bases). V lost 5 bases, J lost 6 bases, and 13 bases lay in between. Per germline, CDR1 LNHDA and CDR2 SQIVND (reference sequence). This CDR3 has 13 residues.

This sequence joins TRBV19 and TRBJ2-7, with a tentative D call TRBD1 (6 bases). The germline V gene encodes CDR1 LNHDA and CDR2 SQIVND (reference sequence). V lost 6 bases to trimming and J lost 0 bases, with 15 bases between them. The CDR3 has 15 amino acids. CDR3 amino acids: CASRPGQKSSYEQYF. CDR3 DNA sequence: TGTGCCAGTAGACCGGGACAAAAGAGCTCCTACGAGCAGTACTTC.

The V gene is TRBV9, the J gene TRBJ2-5; D is perhaps TRBD1 (5 bases). From germline, CDR1 is SGDLS and CDR2 YYNGEE. The CDR3 is made up of 15 amino acids. V was cut by 0 bases and J by 5 bases, with 14 bases left in between. The CDR3 DNA follows: TGTGCCAGCAGCGTAGACCCCGACAGCTCGGAGACCCAGTACTTC. Encoded protein: CASSVDPDSSETQYF.

This rearrangement joins TRBV6-1 to TRBJ1-1; the match to TRBD1 covers 8 bases. V was pared by 7 bases and J by 4 bases, with 8 bases of the junction left unmatched. In germline, CDR1 is MNHNS, CDR2 SASEGT. CDR3 length: 14 residues. The CDR3 DNA is TGTGCCAGCACTCTAGGGACAGGAATCACTGAAGCTTTCTTT. Translating gives CASTLGTGITEAFF.

In regard to this clone: Other DNA sequences in this specimen translate into the identical CDR3. This rearrangement joins TRBV5-1 to TRBJ2-1; D uncertain. Trimming shortened V by 3 bases and J by 0 bases, and 7 bases separated the two germline ends. CDR1 is SGHRS, CDR2 YFSETQ, per germline. This CDR3 comprises 14 residues. The CDR3 is CASSSGSSYNEQFF. CDR3 bases: TGCGCCAGCAGCTCCGGTAGCTCCTACAATGAGCAGTTCTTC. Variable domain in full (rest from reference TRBV5-1 and TRBJ2-1): KAGVTQTPRYLIKTRGQQVTLSCSPISGHRSVSWYQQTPGQGLQFLFEYFSETQRNKGNFPGRFSGRQFSNSRSEMNVSTLELGDSALYLCASSSGSSYNEQFFGPGTRLTVL.

This clone was counted a single time. This sequence joins TRBV7-2 and TRBJ1-2; TRBD1 aligns across 7 bases. The CDR3 extends over 14 amino acids. V shed 7 bases, J shed 5 bases, and the junction held 10 bases outside the gene matches. From germline, CDR1 is SGHTA and CDR2 FQGNSA. The CDR3 bases are TGTGCCAGCACCCCAGGACAGGCACGTTATGGCTACACCTTC. Translation gives CASTPGQARYGYTF.

The chain recombines TRBV6-1 with TRBJ1-3; 8 bases agree with TRBD1. The V segment lost 10 bases and the J segment 0 bases; nucleotides outside the gene matches: 5. There are 14 residues in the CDR3. CDR1 and CDR2 (germline): MNHNS, SASEGT. CDR3 sequence reads: CAIDRGLSGNTIYF. As DNA, the CDR3 is TGTGCCATCGACAGGGGCCTCTCTGGAAACACCATATATTTT.

This clone showed up just once. CDR3 in amino acids: CASSPQAPYEQYF. In nucleotides, the CDR3 is TGTGCCAGCAGCCCTCAAGCCCCCTACGAGCAGTACTTC. V and J are TRBV11-2 and TRBJ2-7; unclear D gene. Trimming stripped 5 bases from V and 2 bases from J, with 10 bases between. The CDR3 contains 13 residues. CDR1 and CDR2 (germline): SGHAT, FQNNGV.

The rearrangement joins TRBV7-9 to TRBJ1-2, with TRBD1 as a possible D gene (5 bases). The CDR3 sequence is 15 residues long. From germline, CDR1 is SEHNR and CDR2 FQNEAQ (reference sequence). Between the trimmed V and J ends, which lost 0 bases and 4 bases, there was a span of 12 bases. CDR3 DNA: TGTGCCAGCAGCTTAGCTGGGGGACTGGGCTATGGCTACACCTTC. Its protein product is CASSLAGGLGYGYTF.

This chain uses TRBV27 with TRBJ1-5, with D possibly being TRBD1 (5 bases). Trimming removed 5 bases from V and 2 bases from J, with 13 bases in between. Germline-derived CDR1 and CDR2 are MNHEY and SMNVEV (reference sequence). This CDR3 is built from 15 residues. CDR3 sequence (DNA): TGTGCCAGCAGTACCGGGGCCCACGGCAATCAGCCCCAGCATTTT. Translating gives CASSTGAHGNQPQHF.

The gene calls are TRBV11-2 and TRBJ2-1; D is possibly TRBD1 (6 bases). There are 16 residues in the CDR3. The V end lost 5 bases, the J end lost 0 bases, and 14 bases lay between the germline ends. CDR1 SGHAT and CDR2 FQNNGV come from the germline V gene. The CDR3 here is CASSGNRDYSYNEQFF. The CDR3 coding sequence is TGTGCCAGCAGCGGAAACAGGGATTACTCCTACAATGAGCAGTTCTTC.

The J gene is TRBJ1-6, the V gene TRBV28; 8 bases map to TRBD1. The CDR3 has 19 amino acids. Trimming took 0 bases from V and 5 from J; bases not matched to a gene: 12. Germline CDR1 MDHEN, CDR2 SYDVKM. This CDR3 is CASSLWSGQGPWDNSPLHF. DNA of the CDR3: TGTGCCAGCAGTTTATGGTCAGGACAGGGCCCATGGGATAATTCACCCCTCCACTTT.

The chain links TRBV18 to TRBJ2-7; 8 bases agree with TRBD2. Trimming removed 0 bases from V and 7 bases from J; junction bases left unmatched: 5. This CDR3 contains 14 residues. Germline CDR1 and CDR2: KGHSH and LQKENI. The CDR3 coding sequence is TGTGCCAGCTCACCACCATTCCCGGGGGGGGAGCAGTACTTC. Translated, it gives CASSPPFPGGEQYF. Full variable domain (outside the CDR3, taken from reference TRBV18 and TRBJ2-7): NAGVMQNPRHLVRRRGQEARLRCSPMKGHSHVYWYRQLPEEGLKFMVYLQKENIIDESGMPKERFSAEFPKEGPSILRIQQVVRGDSAAYFCASSPPFPGGEQYFGPGTRLTVT.

The gene calls are TRBV7-6 and TRBJ2-2; D is undetermined. The ends were cut back, 0 bases at V and 0 bases at J, with 8 bases in the middle. This CDR3 contains 16 residues. CDR1 and CDR2 (germline): SGHVS, FNYEAQ. The CDR3 DNA sequence: TGTGCCAGCAGCTTAGCAGGCGAGTCGAACACCGGGGAGCTGTTTTTT. It encodes CASSLAGESNTGELFF.

The chain recombines TRBV6-5 with TRBJ1-1, with D hard to call. In germline, CDR1 is MNHEY, CDR2 SVGAGI. The CDR3 extends over 12 amino acids. Trimming shortened V by 6 bases and J by 6 bases, and 11 bases separated the two germline ends. In DNA, the CDR3 is TGTGCCAGCAGCCGAGGACCCTCTGAAGCTTTCTTT. Amino acid sequence: CASSRGPSEAFF.

The chain uses TRBV5-6 and TRBJ1-6; perhaps TRBD1 as D (5 bases). There are 16 residues in the CDR3. CDR1 is SGHDT, CDR2 YYEEEE, per germline. Trimming shortened V by 0 bases and J by 7 bases, and 14 bases separated the two germline ends. CDR3 coding DNA: TGTGCCAGCAGCTTGGCGGGGGGGGTTGTGAATTCACCCCTCCACTTT. Its translation is CASSLAGGVVNSPLHF.